These 15 T cell receptor beta chains share one sample of origin, sequenced in a study of tumor and adjacent non-tumor tissue in lung cancer. Three rounds of nested PCR, following a modified ARM-PCR protocol, produced the TCRbeta library. TCRdb redid the calling of the multiplex PCR reads with MiXCR, one entry per CDR3 protein. This table has approximately 100,000 distinct CDR3 sequences, roughly two thirds appearing once. This sample's RNA came from whole unsorted tissue. The normal lung tissue was taken more than 3 cm from the tumor edge. Sequencing was performed on distant non-tumor lung tissue. The source of these receptors is a man aged 30 to 39 with non-small cell lung cancer.

As for this clonotype: A junction end diverges from the germline sequence, so it may reflect a read error. The chain recombines TRBV20-1 with TRBJ2-7, with D maybe TRBD2 (5 bases). Looked up from germline, CDR1 is DFQATT and CDR2 is SNEGSKA (reference sequence). The CDR3 length is 13 residues. CDR3 in amino acids: CSARDSEGYEQYF. DNA for the CDR3: TGCAGTGCCAGAGATAGCGAGGGCTACGAGCAGTACTTC.

The chain employs TRBV11-2 and TRBJ1-1; D unresolved. This CDR3 spans 13 amino acids. The germline V gene encodes CDR1 SGHAT and CDR2 FQNNGV. The CDR3 sequence is CTNSLVGSTEAFF. Written as DNA, the CDR3 is TGTACCAACAGCTTAGTAGGAAGCACTGAAGCTTTCTTT.

This clonotype appeared many times. This chain uses TRBV20-1 with TRBJ2-5; weak D call: TRBD1 (6 bases). The CDR3 covers 14 residues. The V gene lost 5 bases and the J gene lost 5 bases, with 18 bases spanning the gap. From germline, CDR1 is DFQATT and CDR2 SNEGSKA (reference sequence). CDR3 region: CSALSQGNVETQYF. The CDR3 DNA reads as TGCAGTGCTCTATCACAGGGTAACGTTGAGACCCAGTACTTC.

As concerns this clonotype: A read error may explain this, as a much larger clone is one base away. The J gene is TRBJ2-5, the V gene TRBV11-2; 10 positions match TRBD2. Germline V lookup: CDR1 SGHAT, CDR2 FQNNGV. J lost 5 bases, V lost 6 bases, and 6 bases had no gene match. CDR3 size: 14 residues. The CDR3 nucleotides are TGTGCCAGCAGGGAGCGGGGGGGCTCGGAGACCCAGTACTTC. Protein product: CASRERGGSETQYF.

This sequence joins TRBV11-2 and TRBJ2-5, with no clear D. Germline CDR1 reads SGHAT; CDR2 reads FQNNGV. Trimming removed 3 bases at V and 4 bases at J, with 3 bases between. The CDR3 has 11 residues. The DNA for the CDR3 is TGTGCCAGCAGCTTCCGAGAGACCCAGTACTTC. Protein sequence: CASSFRETQYF.

This clonotype was seen many times. The genes are TRBV6-1 and TRBJ1-6, with 9 positions matching TRBD1. Germline V CDR1 and CDR2: MNHNS, SASEGT. V trimming: 10 bases; J trimming: 9 bases; junction bases outside the gene matches: 10. This CDR3 comprises 14 residues. CDR3 residues: CAMSRDRETSPLHF. CDR3 sequence (DNA): TGTGCCATGTCCCGGGACAGGGAGACTTCACCCCTCCACTTT.

This clonotype has a handful of counts. A read error may be the cause here, since a much bigger clone is one base away. This rearrangement joins TRBV6-5 to TRBJ2-1; the D gene is possibly TRBD1 (5 bases). There are 12 residues in the CDR3. Per the germline V gene, CDR1 is MNHEY and CDR2 is SVGAGI. V dropped 5 bases and J dropped 8 bases, with 10 bases sitting between them. In nucleotides, the CDR3 is TGTGCCAGCAGTGGGATAGGGGATGAGCAGTTCTTC. Translating gives CASSGIGDEQFF.

By sample share, this clonotype is medium-sized. The CDR3: CATKADRPEQYF. CDR3 bases: TGTGCCACTAAGGCTGACAGACCCGAGCAGTACTTC. J is TRBJ2-7 and V is TRBV6-1; D is perhaps TRBD1 (5 bases). V was clipped by 10 bases and J by 6 bases, with 16 bases between them. Germline lookup yields CDR1 MNHNS and CDR2 SASEGT. This CDR3 has 12 amino acids.

About this clonotype: A much larger clone lies one base from this, so it may be a read error. V and J are TRBV20-1 and TRBJ2-7; tentatively, D is TRBD2 (5 bases). Trimming left V 1 base short and J 7 bases short, with 17 bases between. CDR3 size: 14 residues. Germline CDR1 DFQATT, CDR2 SNEGSKA (reference sequence). The CDR3 DNA follows: TGCAGTGCTAGAGGCCCTGCGACCTGGGAGGAGCAGTACTTC. This codes for CSARGPATWEEQYF.

Comments on this clonotype: One junction end disagrees with the germline gene, perhaps due to a read error. The rearrangement links TRBV29-1 to TRBJ2-3; perhaps TRBD2 as D (5 bases). The CDR3 is made up of 16 amino acids. Germline V gene lookup returns CDR1 SQVTM and CDR2 ANQGSEA. The CDR3 DNA reads TGCAGCGTTGAAGATTTTAGCAGATCTAGCACAGTTACGCAGTATTTT. Residues: CSVEDFSRSSTVTQYF.

Comment on this clonotype: A read error is likely, as this CDR3 ends without the conserved phenylalanine or tryptophan. The DNA is left out, because the CDR3 cannot be placed on it with certainty; the CDR3 is given as TCRdb lists it. The chain recombines TRBV5-1 with TRBJ2-1; TRBD2 is the table's D call, not checked against the DNA. A total of 15 residues make up the CDR3, ends included. Germline loops: CDR1 SGHRS, CDR2 YFSETQ. This CDR3 is CASSRSSGTYNEQFY.

A remark on this clonotype: Just one base apart from a much larger clone, this may be a read error. This chain links TRBV5-1 with TRBJ1-4; D is possibly TRBD1 (5 bases). This CDR3 is built from 14 residues. Germline CDR1 SGHRS, CDR2 YFSETQ. The CDR3 sequence is CASSLPGPNEKLVF. The CDR3 nucleotides read TGCGCCAGCAGCTTACCGGGGCCAAACGAAAAACTGGTTTTT.

The rearrangement links TRBV29-1 to TRBJ1-1; D gene uncertain. Trimming cost V 8 bases and J 3 bases, with 10 bases left between them. Germline CDR1 is SQVTM and CDR2 is ANQGSEA. This CDR3 has 11 residues. The DNA of the CDR3 is TGCAGCACCAGTGTGGACACTGAAGCTTTCTTT. It codes for CSTSVDTEAFF.

Comment on this clonotype: A much larger clonotype is one base distant, so this may be a read error. V is TRBV5-6 and J is TRBJ1-6; 10 bases agree with TRBD1. The trim removed 2 bases at V and 7 bases at J, leaving 12 bases unmatched. The CDR3 has 18 amino acids. Germline CDR1 reads SGHDT; CDR2 reads YYEEEE. In DNA, the CDR3 is TGTGCCAGCAGCTTCAAGACAGGGGGCTCGAGGGGGAATTCACCCCTCCACTTT. It is translated as CASSFKTGGSRGNSPLHF.

This clonotype qualifies as medium-sized. CDR3 in amino acids: CASTTDRYNEQFF. CDR3 nucleotide sequence: TGTGCCAGCACCACGGACCGATACAATGAGCAGTTCTTC. This rearrangement joins TRBV11-2 to TRBJ2-1; D is unclear. Trimming took off 7 bases at V and 4 bases at J, with 11 bases between the two ends. This CDR3 contains 13 residues. Germline V gene lookup returns CDR1 SGHAT and CDR2 FQNNGV.